This entry describes one T cell receptor beta chain. The data stem from a study of blood T cell repertoires in COVID-19. Overall study context: Samples of COVID-19 (acute and convalescent) were obtained from the United States, Italy and Spain.

All enrollees were roughly 18 to 90 years old and from 25 or so US areas. The CDR3 totals 17 residues. Germline values: CDR1 SGHTA, CDR2 FQGTGA. The V gene end was trimmed by 4 bases and the J gene end by 3 bases; junction bases not matched to a gene: 10. Using immunoSEQ multiplex PCR, the repertoire was profiled, and TCRdb retains in-frame clones only, with some absent. The sample lists 200,000 to 250,000 clones, over 75% occurring once. V is TRBV7-3 and J is TRBJ2-2; TRBD2 aligns across 8 bases. This clonotype was sampled from a man aged 25 to 45 with acute COVID-19. Sequencing was performed on PBMCs or T cells enriched from blood (not recorded which). CDR3 loop: CASSYGGGPSYTGELFF. CDR3 DNA: TGTGCCAGCAGCTACGGCGGGGGGCCCTCCTACACCGGGGAGCTGTTTTTT.